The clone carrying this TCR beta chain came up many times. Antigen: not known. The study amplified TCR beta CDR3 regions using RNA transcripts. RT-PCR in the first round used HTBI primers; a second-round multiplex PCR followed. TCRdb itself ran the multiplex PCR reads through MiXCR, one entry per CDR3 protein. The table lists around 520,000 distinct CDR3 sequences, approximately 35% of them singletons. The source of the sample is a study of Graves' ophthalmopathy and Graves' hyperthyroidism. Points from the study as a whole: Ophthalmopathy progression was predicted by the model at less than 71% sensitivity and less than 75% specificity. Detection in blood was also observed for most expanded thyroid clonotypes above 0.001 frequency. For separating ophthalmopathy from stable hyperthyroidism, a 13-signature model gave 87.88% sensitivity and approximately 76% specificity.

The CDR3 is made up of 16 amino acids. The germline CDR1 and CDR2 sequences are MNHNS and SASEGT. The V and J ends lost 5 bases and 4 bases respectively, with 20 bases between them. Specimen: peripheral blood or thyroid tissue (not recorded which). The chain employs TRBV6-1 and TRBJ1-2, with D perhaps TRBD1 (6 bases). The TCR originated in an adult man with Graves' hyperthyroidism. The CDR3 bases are TGTGCCAGCAGTACTGTTGGGGGCGTTCACCTCTATGGCTACACCTTC. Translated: CASSTVGGVHLYGYTF.